A selection of T cell receptor beta chains follows, all from one sample in a study of T cells in Graves' hyperthyroidism and ophthalmopathy. TCRdb used MiXCR to reprocess the multiplex PCR reads, holding one entry per CDR3 protein. Of 150,000 or so distinct CDR3 sequences in the sample, less than 25% were seen once. Sample: blood. These receptors originate from a woman between 45 and 65 years old with Graves' hyperthyroidism that later progressed to Graves' ophthalmopathy. Each CDR3 is given with its conserved first and last residue.

length	V	CDR3
13	TRBV28	CASRTGTAYGYTF
14	TRBV7-9	CASSWTGGGSGYTF
13	TRBV18	CASSTDKNYGYTF
15	TRBV28	CASSSPSGSRHEQYF
13	TRBV25-1	CASSELNSSPLHF
14	TRBV7-9	CASSFAGGRETQYF
15	TRBV4-2	CASSQGSSSNYGYTF
14	TRBV6-2/TRBV6-3	CASTNDRGRNEQYF
13	TRBV28	CASSFGGDQPQHF
18	TRBV5-1	CASSLGPRGAYSNQPQHF
12	TRBV12-3/TRBV12-4	CASSDGIGELFF
16	TRBV7-2	CASSLNWGAPSNEQFF
16	TRBV6-1	CASRPGGPGSTDTQYF
13	TRBV2	CASSAGLGQPQHF
15	TRBV7-2	CASSRDSSRADTQYF